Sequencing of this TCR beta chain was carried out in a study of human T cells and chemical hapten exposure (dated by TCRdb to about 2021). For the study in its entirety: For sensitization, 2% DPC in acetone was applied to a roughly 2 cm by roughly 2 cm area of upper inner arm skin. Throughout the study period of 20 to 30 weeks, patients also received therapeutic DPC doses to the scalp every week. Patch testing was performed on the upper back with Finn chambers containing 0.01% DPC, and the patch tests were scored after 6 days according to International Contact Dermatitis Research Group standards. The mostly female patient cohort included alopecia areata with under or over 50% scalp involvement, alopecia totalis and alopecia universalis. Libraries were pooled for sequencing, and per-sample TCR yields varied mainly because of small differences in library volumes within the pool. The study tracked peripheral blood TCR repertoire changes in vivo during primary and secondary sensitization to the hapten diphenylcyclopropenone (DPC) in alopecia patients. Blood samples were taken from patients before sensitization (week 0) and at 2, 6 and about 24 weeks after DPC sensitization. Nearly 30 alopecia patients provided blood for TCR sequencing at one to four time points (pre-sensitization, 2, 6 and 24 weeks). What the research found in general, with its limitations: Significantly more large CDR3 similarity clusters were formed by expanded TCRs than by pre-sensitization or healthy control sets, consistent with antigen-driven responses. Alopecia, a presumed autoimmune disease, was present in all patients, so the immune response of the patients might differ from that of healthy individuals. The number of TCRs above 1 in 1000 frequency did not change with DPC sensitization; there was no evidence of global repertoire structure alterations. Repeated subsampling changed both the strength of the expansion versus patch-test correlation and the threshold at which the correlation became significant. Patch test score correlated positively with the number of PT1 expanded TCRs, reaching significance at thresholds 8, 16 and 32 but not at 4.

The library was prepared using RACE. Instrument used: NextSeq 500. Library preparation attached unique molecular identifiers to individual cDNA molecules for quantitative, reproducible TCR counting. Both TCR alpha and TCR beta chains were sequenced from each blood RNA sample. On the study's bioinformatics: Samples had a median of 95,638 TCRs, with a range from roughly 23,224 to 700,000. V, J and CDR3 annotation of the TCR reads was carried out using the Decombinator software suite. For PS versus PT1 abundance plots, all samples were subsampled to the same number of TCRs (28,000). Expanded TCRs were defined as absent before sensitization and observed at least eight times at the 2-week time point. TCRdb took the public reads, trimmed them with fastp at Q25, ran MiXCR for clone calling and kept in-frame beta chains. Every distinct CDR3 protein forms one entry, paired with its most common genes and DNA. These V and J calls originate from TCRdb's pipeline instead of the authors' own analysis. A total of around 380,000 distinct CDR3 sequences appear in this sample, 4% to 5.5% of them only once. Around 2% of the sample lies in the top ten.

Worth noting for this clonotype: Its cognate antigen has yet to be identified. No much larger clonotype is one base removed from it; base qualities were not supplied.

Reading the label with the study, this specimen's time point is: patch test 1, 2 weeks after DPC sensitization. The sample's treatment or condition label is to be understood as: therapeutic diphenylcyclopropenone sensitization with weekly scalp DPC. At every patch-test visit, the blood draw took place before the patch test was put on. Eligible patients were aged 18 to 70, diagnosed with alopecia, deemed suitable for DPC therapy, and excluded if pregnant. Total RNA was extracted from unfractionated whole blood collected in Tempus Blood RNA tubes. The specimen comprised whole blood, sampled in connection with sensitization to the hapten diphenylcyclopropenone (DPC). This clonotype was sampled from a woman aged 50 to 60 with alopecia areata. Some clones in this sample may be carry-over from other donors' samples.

The DNA is as follows: TGTGCCATGCAGCTTTTGGGCGGAATCCAAGAGACCCAGTACTTC. This codes for CAMQLLGGIQETQYF. The chain links TRBV6-1 with TRBJ2-5; no confident D gene assignment can be made. V is cut by 10 bases and J by 1 base, and the space between the germline ends is 19 bases. From cysteine to phenylalanine, the CDR3 is 15 amino acids long. Only CDR3 DNA is held: 45 bases, read in frame from base 1. Based on the germline V gene, the CDR1 and CDR2 sequences are MNHNS and SASEGT.